The sequence of this T cell receptor beta chain was determined in a study of identical twins. Notes on the study in general: Memory repertoires showed no such pattern, whereas abundant cord blood beta clonotypes carried fewer insertions. Out-of-frame TCR alpha sharing observed in monozygotic twins exceeded model estimates. Twins' surplus sharing was weaker for beta out-of-frame sequences.

Germline V gene data show CDR1 as SEHNR and CDR2 as FQNEAQ (reference sequence). Unmatched junction bases numbered 10, after V lost 4 bases and J lost 8 bases. The CDR3 sequence is 14 residues long. MiXCR, run by TCRdb on the 5' RACE reads, gives a single entry per CDR3 protein. The sample consists of around 480,000 distinct CDR3 sequences, 13% to 15% of them appearing once. Concerning this clonotype: Its specificity is unknown.

The sample also formed part of further work on yellow fever vaccine responses in identical twins.

This receptor was obtained from a woman between 18 and 30 years old in good health. This chain uses TRBV7-9 with TRBJ1-2; 7 nucleotides line up with TRBD1. The sequenced sample was CD4+ T cells sorted from blood. This chain's CDR3 is CASSSSDRDRGYTF. CDR3 in DNA: TGTGCCAGCAGCTCCTCAGACAGGGATCGCGGCTACACCTTC.